The text below deals with one T cell receptor beta chain. The antigen it binds to is not known. No qualities accompany the bases; no much larger clone lies one base away. From cysteine to phenylalanine, the CDR3 is 14 amino acids long. The read is trimmed to its CDR3 DNA, 42 bases read in frame from base 1. Cut back by 4 bases and 7 bases, the V and J ends lie 15 bases apart. CDR1 SGHRS and CDR2 YFSETQ are derived from the germline V gene. The sample comes from a study of OX40 agonist ivuxolimab in advanced cancers. In the study overall: The costimulatory receptor OX40 (CD134) was targeted by ivuxolimab, a fully human IgG2 agonistic monoclonal antibody. Peripheral TCRbeta sequencing aimed to test whether ivuxolimab altered TCR sequence diversity and caused clonal T-cell expansion. A male proportion of nearly 85% and a mean age of around 60 years, ranging from roughly 23 to 90, were recorded for the dose-escalation cohort. Partial responses occurred in three dose-escalation patients: two with cutaneous melanoma and one with hepatocellular carcinoma. Among the 52 dose-escalation patients, approximately 20 had hepatocellular carcinoma, roughly 15 melanoma, 9 renal cell carcinoma and 9 head and neck cancer. The monotherapy dose-escalation portion (N ≈ 56 patients) of the phase I ivuxolimab trial is reported in the paper. Intravenous ivuxolimab was administered to patients every 2 weeks at six dose levels: 0.01, 0.1, 0.3, 1.5, 3 and 10 mg/kg. Patients were allowed to have had prior anti-PD-1, anti-PD-L1 or anti-CTLA-4 therapy, and approximately 40% of the dose-escalation patients had been treated with checkpoint inhibitors.

The trial excluded patients who had a history of autoimmune disease or were on systemic immunosuppression. Peripheral blood for TCR sequencing was collected from all dose cohorts at baseline, on cycle 4 day 1, and on cycle 7 day 1. Samples were obtained from an open-label, multicenter, first-in-human phase I dose-escalation trial of ivuxolimab. The trial enrolled adults with locally advanced or metastatic head and neck squamous cell, hepatocellular, melanoma or renal cell carcinoma. Before TCR sequencing, CD4+ T cells and CD8+ T cells from peripheral blood were sorted into separate populations. To sequence the TCRbeta CDR3 region, genomic DNA was isolated from the sorted cells. TCRbeta CDR3 regions were sequenced using the immunoSEQ Assay. Entries here come from immuneACCESS through TCRdb and include only in-frame sequences with V and J called. Some clones fail to appear in such tables; in the studies checked, an unresolved V gene covers under half of the shortfall, and the cause of the remainder is unknown. The table for this sample lists around 62,000 clones; about nine tenths of them were counted only once. Under 0.5% of the sample comes from the top ten.

Overall results and qualifications from the work: After ivuxolimab, CD8+ T cells had more expanded clones than CD4+ T cells on average. Low levels of normalized T-cell clonal expansion were also seen in some patients who did not respond. At doses from 0.1 to 3.0 mg/kg, clonal expansion was seen in both CD4+ and CD8+ blood T cells between baseline and week 6. Which antigens the clonally expanded peripheral T cells were specific for was not determined. In partial responders in the 0.1-3.0 mg/kg groups, normalized peripheral clonal expansion was found to be among the lowest, especially among CD8+ T cells.

The chain was built from TRBV5-1 and TRBJ2-1; 6 matching bases give a weak D call of TRBD1. The origin of this receptor is an adult with an advanced solid tumor such as melanoma, head and neck, liver or kidney cancer. The sequencing here drew on CD4+ or CD8+ T cells sorted from blood, taken in a trial of the OX40 agonist ivuxolimab. This receptor carries the CDR3 CASSPNYRANEQFF. The DNA is as follows: TGCGCCAGCAGCCCGAACTACAGGGCAAATGAGCAGTTCTTC.